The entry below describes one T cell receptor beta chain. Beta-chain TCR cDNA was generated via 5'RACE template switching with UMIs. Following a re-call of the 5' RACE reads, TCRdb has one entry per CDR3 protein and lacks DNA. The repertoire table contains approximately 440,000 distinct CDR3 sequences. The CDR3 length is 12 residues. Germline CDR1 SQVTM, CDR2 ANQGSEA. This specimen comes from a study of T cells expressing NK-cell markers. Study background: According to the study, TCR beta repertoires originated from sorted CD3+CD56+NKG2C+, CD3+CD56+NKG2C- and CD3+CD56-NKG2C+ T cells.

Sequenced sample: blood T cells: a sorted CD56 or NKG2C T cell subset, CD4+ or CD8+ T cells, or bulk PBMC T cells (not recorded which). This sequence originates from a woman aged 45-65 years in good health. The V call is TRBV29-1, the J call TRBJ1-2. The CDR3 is CSVEKGLYGYTF.